This TCR beta chain comes out of a study of blood T cell repertoires in COVID-19. Study-wide background: COVID-19 samples collected from the United States, Italy and Spain covered acute and convalescent phases.

Original handling: The authors estimated nucleated cell counts from reference gene primer amplification. The protocol was immunoSEQ multiplex PCR, while the TCRdb copy is restricted to in-frame clones and leaves out a portion. The V and J calls and clone size are taken from that table; D and trimming were inferred from the DNA. The sample contains a few hundred thousand clones, approximately 85% of which appear only once. The germline CDR1 and CDR2 sequences are KGHSH and LQKENI. The V gene lost 3 bases and the J gene lost 3 bases, with 8 bases spanning the gap. The CDR3 is 13 amino acids. The chain recombines TRBV18 with TRBJ1-2; D gene ambiguous. Material for sequencing was peripheral blood. This clonotype originated in a woman in her sixties or seventies with acute or convalescent COVID-19. The CDR3 nucleotides are TGTGCCAGCTCACCGGGCGCAGACTATGGCTACACCTTC. It is translated as CASSPGADYGYTF.